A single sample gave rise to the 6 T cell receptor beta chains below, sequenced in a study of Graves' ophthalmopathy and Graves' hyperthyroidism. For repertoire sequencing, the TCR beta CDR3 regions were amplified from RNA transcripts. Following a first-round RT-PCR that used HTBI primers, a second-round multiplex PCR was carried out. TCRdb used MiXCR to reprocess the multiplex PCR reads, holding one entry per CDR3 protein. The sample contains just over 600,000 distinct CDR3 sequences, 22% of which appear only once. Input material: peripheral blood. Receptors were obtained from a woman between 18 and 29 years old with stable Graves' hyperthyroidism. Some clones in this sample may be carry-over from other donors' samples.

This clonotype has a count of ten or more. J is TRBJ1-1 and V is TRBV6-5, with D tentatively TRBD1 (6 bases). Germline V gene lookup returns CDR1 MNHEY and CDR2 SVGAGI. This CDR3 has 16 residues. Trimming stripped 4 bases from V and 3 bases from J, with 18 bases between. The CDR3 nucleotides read TGTGCCAGCAGTTCCTTCGAAGGGGGGTTGGACACTGAAGCTTTCTTT. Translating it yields CASSSFEGGLDTEAFF.

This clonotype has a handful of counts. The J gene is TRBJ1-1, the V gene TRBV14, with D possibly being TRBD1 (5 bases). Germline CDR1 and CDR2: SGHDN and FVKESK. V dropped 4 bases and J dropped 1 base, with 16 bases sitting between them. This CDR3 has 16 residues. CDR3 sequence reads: CASSRLWRGPNTEAFF. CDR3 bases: TGTGCCAGCAGCCGACTCTGGCGGGGCCCGAACACTGAAGCTTTCTTT.

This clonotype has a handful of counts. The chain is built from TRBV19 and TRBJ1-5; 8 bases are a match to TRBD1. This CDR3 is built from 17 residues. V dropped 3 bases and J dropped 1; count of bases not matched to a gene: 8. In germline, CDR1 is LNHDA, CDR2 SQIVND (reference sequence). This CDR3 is CASSISDRVGSNQPQHF. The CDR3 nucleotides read TGTGCCAGTAGTATCTCGGACAGGGTTGGAAGCAATCAGCCCCAGCATTTT. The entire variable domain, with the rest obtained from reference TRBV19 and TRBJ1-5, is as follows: DGGITQSPKYLFRKEGQNVTLSCEQNLNHDAMYWYRQDPGQGLRLIYYSQIVNDFQKGDIAEGYSVSREKKESFPLTVTSAQKNPTAFYLCASSISDRVGSNQPQHFGDGTRLSIL.

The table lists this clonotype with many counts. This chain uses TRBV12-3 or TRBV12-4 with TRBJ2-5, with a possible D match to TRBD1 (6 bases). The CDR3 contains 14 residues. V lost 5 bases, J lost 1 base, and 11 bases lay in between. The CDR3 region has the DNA TGTGCCAGCAGTCCTACAGGGACCCAAGAGACCCAGTACTTC. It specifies CASSPTGTQETQYF.

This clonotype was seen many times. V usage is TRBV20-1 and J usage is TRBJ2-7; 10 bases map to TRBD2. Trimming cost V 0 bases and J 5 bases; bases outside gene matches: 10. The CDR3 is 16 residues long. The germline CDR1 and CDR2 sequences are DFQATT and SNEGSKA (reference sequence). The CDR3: CSARDPASGRVNEQYF. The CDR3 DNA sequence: TGCAGTGCTAGAGATCCTGCTAGCGGGAGAGTTAACGAGCAGTACTTC.

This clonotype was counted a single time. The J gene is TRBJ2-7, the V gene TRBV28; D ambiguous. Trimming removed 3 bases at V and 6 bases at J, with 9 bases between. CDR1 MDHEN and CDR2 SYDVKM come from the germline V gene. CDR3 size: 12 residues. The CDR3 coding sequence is TGTGCCAGCAGTTTCTTGTGGGGCGAGCAGTACTTC. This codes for CASSFLWGEQYF.